These 12 T cell receptor beta chains share one sample of origin, sequenced in a study of T cell repertoires in ileal Crohn's disease. Repertoires were generated with immunoSEQ multiplex PCR, while TCRdb's copy carries only in-frame clones and drops some. Here the sample spans approximately 30,000 clones, roughly 78% being singletons. Material for sequencing was ileal tissue. The receptors stem from an adult with Crohn's disease.

The rearrangement uses TRBV30 and TRBJ2-3; 8 bases are shared with TRBD2. Germline-derived CDR1 and CDR2 are GTSNPN and SVGIG (reference sequence). This CDR3 comprises 16 residues. V was clipped by 0 bases and J by 2 bases; unmatched bases: 7. The CDR3 nucleotides read TGTGCCTGGAGTGTACCCGCTAGCGGGTACACAGATACGCAGTATTTT. Its translation: CAWSVPASGYTDTQYF.

V is TRBV6-6 and J is TRBJ1-2; D remains ambiguous. CDR1 MNHNY and CDR2 SVGAGI come from the germline V gene (reference sequence). The CDR3 has 13 residues. V lost 7 bases to trimming and J lost 8 bases, with 17 bases between them. Here the CDR3 DNA reads TGTGCCAGCATCCGGATGTCGGGAGGCGGCTACACCTTC. As protein: CASIRMSGGGYTF.

The chain is built from TRBV5-1 and TRBJ1-5, with TRBD1 matching over 11 bases. The CDR3 sequence is 15 residues long. Germline V gives CDR1 SGHRS, CDR2 YFSETQ. After removal of 4 bases from V and 6 bases from J, the junction contained 6 bases not matched to a gene. The CDR3 coding sequence is TGCGCCAGCAGCCCCGGACAGGGGGCCGGTCAGCCCCAGCATTTT. Protein product: CASSPGQGAGQPQHF. The variable domain in full, with the rest retrieved from reference TRBV5-1 and TRBJ1-5, is KAGVTQTPRYLIKTRGQQVTLSCSPISGHRSVSWYQQTPGQGLQFLFEYFSETQRNKGNFPGRFSGRQFSNSRSEMNVSTLELGDSALYLCASSPGQGAGQPQHFGDGTRLSIL.

The chain joins TRBV15 to TRBJ2-6; possible D gene TRBD1, 5 bases. CDR3 length: 15 amino acids. Germline assignment: CDR1 LNHNV and CDR2 YYDKDF (reference sequence). The ends were cut back, 0 bases at V and 3 bases at J, with 6 bases in the middle. CDR3 nucleotide sequence: TGTGCCACCAGCAGAGACAGGGATGGGGCCAACGTCCTGACTTTC. This codes for CATSRDRDGANVLTF.

The chain couples TRBV2 to TRBJ2-5; weak D call: TRBD1 (5 bases). The J call may be faulty, since TRBJ2-7 better matches the DNA end. CDR1 and CDR2 from the germline V gene are SNHLY and FYNNEI. The CDR3 consists of 15 residues. The CDR3 nucleotides are TGTGCCAGCGATCGATTATTGACAGTACCCGGCGAGCAGTACTTC. Its protein product is CASDRLLTVPGEQYF.

The chain links TRBV30 to TRBJ1-2; the match to TRBD1 covers 7 bases. V lost 4 bases, J lost 5 bases, and 7 bases stayed unmatched. Per the germline V gene, CDR1 is GTSNPN and CDR2 is SVGIG (reference sequence). The CDR3 spans 13 residues. In nucleotides, the CDR3 is TGTGCCTGGATTCCAGGGGGACTTTATGGCTACACCTTC. As protein: CAWIPGGLYGYTF. The complete variable domain, with remaining parts taken from reference TRBV30 and TRBJ1-2, reads SQTIHQWPATLVQPVGSPLSLECTVEGTSNPNLYWYRQAAGRGLQLLFYSVGIGQISSEVPQNLSASRPQDRQFILSSKKLLLSDSGFYLCAWIPGGLYGYTFGSGTRLTVV.

V is TRBV7-8 and J is TRBJ2-7, with 7 bases that match TRBD2. This CDR3 contains 13 residues. Trimming at V came to 3 bases and at J to 5 bases, leaving 4 bases not matched to a gene. The germline V gene has CDR1 SGHVS and CDR2 FQNEAQ. CDR3 region: CASSFGGGNEQYF. The CDR3 coding sequence is TGTGCCAGCAGCTTTGGGGGGGGAAACGAGCAGTACTTC.

The chain joins TRBV5-1 to TRBJ1-1, with a tentative D call TRBD1 (5 bases). There are 15 residues in the CDR3. Trimming took off 0 bases at V and 1 base at J, with 10 bases between the two ends. Germline V gives CDR1 SGHRS, CDR2 YFSETQ. The CDR3 loop is CASSLGGAGNTEAFF. The CDR3 DNA is TGCGCCAGCAGCTTGGGCGGGGCGGGGAACACTGAAGCTTTCTTT.

This clone was picked up a small number of times. This chain uses TRBV11-2 with TRBJ2-1; 7 bases are a match to TRBD1. CDR3 length equals 15 residues. The trim removed 6 bases at V and 0 bases at J, leaving 5 bases unmatched. Germline CDR1 SGHAT, CDR2 FQNNGV. Here the CDR3 reads CASRKGAGSYNEQFF. The DNA for the CDR3 is TGTGCCAGCAGGAAGGGGGCGGGCTCCTACAATGAGCAGTTCTTC.

The gene calls are TRBV5-1 and TRBJ2-3; D unclear. From germline, CDR1 is SGHRS and CDR2 YFSETQ. CDR3 length: 15 amino acids. V dropped 0 bases and J dropped 0 bases, with 8 bases sitting between them. CDR3 sequence: CASSLDFTSTDTQYF. Written as DNA, the CDR3 is TGCGCCAGCAGCTTGGACTTTACTAGCACAGATACGCAGTATTTT.

V usage is TRBV6-1 and J usage is TRBJ1-2, with D hard to call. CDR3 length: 16 amino acids. V dropped 3 bases and J dropped 5 bases, with 19 bases sitting between them. The germline gives CDR1 MNHNS, CDR2 SASEGT. In DNA form, the CDR3 reads TGTGCCAGCAGTGACACACCCCAGTCGAACCTTTATGGCTACACCTTC. Protein sequence: CASSDTPQSNLYGYTF.

This clone showed up just once. The chain couples TRBV10-3 to TRBJ2-1, with a possible D match to TRBD2 (5 bases). Germline V lookup: CDR1 ENHRY, CDR2 SYGVKD. The CDR3 extends over 13 amino acids. Trimming left V 8 bases short and J 5 bases short, with 13 bases between. The CDR3 loop reads CAIASLEDNEQFF. The CDR3 nucleotides read TGTGCCATCGCTAGCTTAGAAGACAATGAGCAGTTCTTC.